This is a list of T cell receptor beta chains from one sample in a study of STAT3 mutations in large granular lymphocyte leukemia. Produced via immunoSEQ multiplex PCR; TCRdb's table is partial and in-frame only. Here the sample spans 2,500 or so clones, approximately 66% being singletons. Sequencing was done on a sample of peripheral blood mononuclear cells. These receptors were obtained from a man in his 60s with T-cell large granular lymphocyte leukemia. Some clones in this sample may be carry-over from other donors' samples. CDR3s include the opening cysteine and the closing phenylalanine or tryptophan. A D gene is named only where the DNA matches it firmly. Part of the rows lack a size; the others show once, few, many or a class for expanded clones.

>NA|TRBJ2-3|NA|TRBV6-6
TGTGCCAGCAGTCCCAGGGGCACAGATACGCAGTATTTT
CASSPRGTDTQYF
>NA|TRBJ2-1|NA|TRBV30
TGTGCCTGGAGCGAGGGGACTGAGCAGTTCTTC
CAWSEGTEQFF
>few|TRBJ1-5|TRBD1|TRBV6-5
TGTGCCACCCGACAGGGGAATCAGCCCCAGCATTTT
CATRQGNQPQHF
>NA|TRBJ1-5|NA|TRBV28
TGTGCCAGCAGTTCCACCAATCAGCCCCAGCATTTT
CASSSTNQPQHF
>NA|TRBJ2-7|TRBD1|TRBV7-9
TGTGCCAGCAGCTTACCCGTGACAGGGGGCTACGAGCAGTACTTC
CASSLPVTGGYEQYF
>once|TRBJ2-5|TRBD2|TRBV9
TGTGCCAGCAGCGCAACTAGCGGGGAACAAGAGACCCAGTACTTC
CASSATSGEQETQYF
>NA|TRBJ1-5|NA|TRBV10-3
TGTGCCATCAACCAAGGGCCAGGTTCGGACCAGCCCCAGCATTTT
CAINQGPGSDQPQHF
>NA|TRBJ2-7|NA|TRBV18
TGTGCCAGCTCACCACGGACAGAAGCCTACGAGCAGTACTTC
CASSPRTEAYEQYF
>NA|TRBJ2-1|NA|TRBV6-5
TGTGCCAGCAGTTCGCCAGGACAGGAGCAGTTCTTC
CASSSPGQEQFF
>NA|TRBJ1-5|TRBD1|TRBV29-1
TGCAGCGTTGGGACAGGGGGCGTTCAGCCCCAGCATTTT
CSVGTGGVQPQHF
>NA|TRBJ1-2|NA|TRBV5-4
TGTGCCAGCAGCACTCGGGAGAGCAGATATGGCTACACCTTC
CASSTRESRYGYTF
>once|TRBJ2-3|NA|TRBV30
TGTGCCTGGAGCGTCCATTCTGGTACGCAGTATTTT
CAWSVHSGTQYF
>few|TRBJ2-1|NA|TRBV7-9
TGTGCCAGCAGCTTAGTAGACAATGAGCAGTTCTTC
CASSLVDNEQFF
>few|TRBJ2-3|TRBD2|TRBV6-6
TGTGCCAGCAGACGACTAGCGGGGGGCGCCGATACGCAGTATTTT
CASRRLAGGADTQYF
>NA|TRBJ2-7|NA|TRBV6-6
TGTGCCAGCAGTTTCTTGACGTCTTACGAGCAGTACTTC
CASSFLTSYEQYF
>NA|TRBJ2-5|NA|TRBV25-1
TGTGCCAGCAGTGCCCCGGGGGTTGCGACCCAGTACTTC
CASSAPGVATQYF